A single TCR beta chain is shown here with its context. Its antigen is unknown. This sample is drawn from a study of identical twins. MiXCR, run by TCRdb on the 5' RACE reads, gives a single entry per CDR3 protein. There are roughly 500,000 distinct CDR3 sequences in the sample; roughly 21% occur only once, and roughly 0.9% lies in the top ten. Study-wide results and caveats: Cord blood's abundant beta clonotypes had fewer insertions, unlike memory repertoires.

The germline V gene has CDR1 SGHTA and CDR2 FQGNSA. V lost 1 base, J lost 7 bases, and 14 bases lay in between. The CDR3 contains 16 residues. These records were also assigned to another study, of T cells expressing NK-cell markers. In that study: Each TCR beta repertoire originated in sorted T cells that were CD3+CD56+NKG2C+, CD3+CD56+NKG2C- or CD3+CD56-NKG2C+. Sequenced donors, eight in total, included seven who were HCMV-seropositive and one who was seronegative. A handful of donors showed these clonotypes also leading the CD3+CD56-NKG2C+ fraction.

The chain is built from TRBV7-2 and TRBJ1-6, with a tentative D call TRBD1 (6 bases). Input material: CD4+ T cells sorted from blood. The clonotype was recovered from a woman aged 18 to 35 in good health. The CDR3 loop is CASSLEWQGLNSPLHF. Written as DNA, the CDR3 is TGTGCCAGCAGCTTAGAGTGGCAGGGGCTAAATTCACCCCTCCACTTT. Variable domain in full (rest from reference TRBV7-2 and TRBJ1-6): GAGVSQSPSNKVTEKGKDVELRCDPISGHTALYWYRQSLGQGLEFLIYFQGNSAPDKSGLPSDRFSAERTGGSVSTLTIQRTQQEDSAVYLCASSLEWQGLNSPLHFGNGTRLTVT.